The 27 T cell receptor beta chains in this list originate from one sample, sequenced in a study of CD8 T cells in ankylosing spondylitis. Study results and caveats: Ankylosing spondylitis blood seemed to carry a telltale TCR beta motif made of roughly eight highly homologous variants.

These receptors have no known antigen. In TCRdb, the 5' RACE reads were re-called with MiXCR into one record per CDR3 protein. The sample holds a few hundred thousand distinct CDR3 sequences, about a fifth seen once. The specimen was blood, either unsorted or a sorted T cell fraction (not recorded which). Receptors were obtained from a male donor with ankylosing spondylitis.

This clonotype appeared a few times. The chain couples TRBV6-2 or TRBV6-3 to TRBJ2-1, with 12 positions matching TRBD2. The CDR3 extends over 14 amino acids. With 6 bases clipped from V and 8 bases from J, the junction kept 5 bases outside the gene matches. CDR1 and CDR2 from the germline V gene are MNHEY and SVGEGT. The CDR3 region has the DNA TGTGCCAGCAGGGGGACTAGCGGGCGAGATGAGCAGTTCTTC. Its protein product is CASRGTSGRDEQFF.

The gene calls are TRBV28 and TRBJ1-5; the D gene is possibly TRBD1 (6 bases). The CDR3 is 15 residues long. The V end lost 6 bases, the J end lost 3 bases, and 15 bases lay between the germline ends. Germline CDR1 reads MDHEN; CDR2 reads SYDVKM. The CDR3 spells CASRHSTGFNQPQHF. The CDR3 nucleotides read TGTGCCAGCAGACATTCGACAGGCTTCAATCAGCCCCAGCATTTT. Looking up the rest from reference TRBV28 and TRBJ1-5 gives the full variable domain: DVKVTQSSRYLVKRTGEKVFLECVQDMDHENMFWYRQDPGLGLRLIYFSYDVKMKEKGDIPEGYSVSREKKERFSLILESASTNQTSMYLCASRHSTGFNQPQHFGDGTRLSIL.

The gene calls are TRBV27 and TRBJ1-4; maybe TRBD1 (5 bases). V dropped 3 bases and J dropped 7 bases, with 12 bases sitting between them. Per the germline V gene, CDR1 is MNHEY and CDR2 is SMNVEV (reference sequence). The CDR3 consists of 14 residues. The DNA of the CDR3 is TGTGCCAGCAGTTTTGTAGGTGGGGGTGAAAAACTGTTTTTT. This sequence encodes CASSFVGGGEKLFF.

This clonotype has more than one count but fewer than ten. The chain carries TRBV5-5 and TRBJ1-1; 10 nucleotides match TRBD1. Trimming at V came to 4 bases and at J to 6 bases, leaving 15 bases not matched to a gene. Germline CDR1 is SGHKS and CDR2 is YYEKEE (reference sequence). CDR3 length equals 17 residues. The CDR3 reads CASSATGGAWVRPEAFF. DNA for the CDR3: TGTGCCAGCAGCGCGACAGGGGGCGCCTGGGTTAGACCTGAAGCTTTCTTT.

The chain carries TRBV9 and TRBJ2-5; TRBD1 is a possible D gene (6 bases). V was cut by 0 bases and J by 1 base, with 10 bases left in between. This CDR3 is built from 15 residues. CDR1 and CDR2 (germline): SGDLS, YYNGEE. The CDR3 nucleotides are TGTGCCAGCAGCGTAGTCGGGACAAGCCAAGAGACCCAGTACTTC. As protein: CASSVVGTSQETQYF.

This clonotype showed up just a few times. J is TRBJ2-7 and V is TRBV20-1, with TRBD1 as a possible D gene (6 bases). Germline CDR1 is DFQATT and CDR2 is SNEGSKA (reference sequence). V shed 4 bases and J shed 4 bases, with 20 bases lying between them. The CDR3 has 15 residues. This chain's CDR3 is CSAIPDSQDWYEQYF. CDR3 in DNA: TGCAGTGCTATCCCGGACAGCCAGGATTGGTACGAGCAGTACTTC.

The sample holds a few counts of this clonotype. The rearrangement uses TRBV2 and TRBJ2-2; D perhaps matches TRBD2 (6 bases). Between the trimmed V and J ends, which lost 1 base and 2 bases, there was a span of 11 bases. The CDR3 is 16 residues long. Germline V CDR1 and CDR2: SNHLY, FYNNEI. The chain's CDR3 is CASSEGGGTNTGELFF. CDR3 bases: TGTGCCAGCAGTGAAGGCGGCGGGACTAACACCGGGGAGCTGTTTTTT. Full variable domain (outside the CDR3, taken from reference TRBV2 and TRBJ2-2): EPEVTQTPSHQVTQMGQEVILRCVPISNHLYFYWYRQILGQKVEFLVSFYNNEISEKSEIFDDQFSVERPDGSNFTLKIRSTKLEDSAMYFCASSEGGGTNTGELFFGEGSRLTVL.

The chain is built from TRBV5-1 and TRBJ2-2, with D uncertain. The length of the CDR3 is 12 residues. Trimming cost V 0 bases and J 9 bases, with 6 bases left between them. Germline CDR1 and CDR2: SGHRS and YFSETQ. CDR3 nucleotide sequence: TGCGCCAGCAGCTTGGATTCGTGGGAGCTGTTTTTT. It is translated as CASSLDSWELFF.

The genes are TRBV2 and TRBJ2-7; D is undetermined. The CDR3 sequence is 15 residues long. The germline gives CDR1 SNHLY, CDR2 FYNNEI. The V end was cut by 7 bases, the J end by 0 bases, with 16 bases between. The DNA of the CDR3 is TGTGCCAGCACCCCAGGCAGACGGAGCTCCTACGAGCAGTACTTC. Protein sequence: CASTPGRRSSYEQYF.

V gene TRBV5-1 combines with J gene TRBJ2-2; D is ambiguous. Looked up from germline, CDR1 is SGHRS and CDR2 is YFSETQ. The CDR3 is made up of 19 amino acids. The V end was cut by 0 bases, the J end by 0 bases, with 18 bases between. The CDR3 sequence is CASSLGHSGQLSNTGELFF. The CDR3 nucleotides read TGCGCCAGCAGCTTGGGACACAGTGGCCAACTTTCGAACACCGGGGAGCTGTTTTTT.

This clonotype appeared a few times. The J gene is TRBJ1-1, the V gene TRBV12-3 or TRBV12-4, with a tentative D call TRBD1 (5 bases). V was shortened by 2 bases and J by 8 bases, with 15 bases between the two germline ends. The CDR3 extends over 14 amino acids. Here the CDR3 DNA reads TGTGCCAGCAGTTTAAGTCCAGGGCAAAGGGAAGCTTTCTTT. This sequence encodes CASSLSPGQREAFF.

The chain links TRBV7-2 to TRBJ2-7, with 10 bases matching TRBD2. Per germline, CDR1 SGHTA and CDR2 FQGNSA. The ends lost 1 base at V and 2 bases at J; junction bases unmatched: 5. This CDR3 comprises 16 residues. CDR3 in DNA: TGTGCCAGCAGCTTAGGTACTAGCGGGATACCCTACGAGCAGTACTTC. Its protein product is CASSLGTSGIPYEQYF.

The chain's CDR3 is CSALLAGPYEQYF. The CDR3, as DNA: TGCAGTGCGCTACTAGCGGGACCCTACGAGCAGTACTTC. This chain connects TRBV20-1 to TRBJ2-7; TRBD2 agrees at 10 bases. This CDR3 is 13 amino acids long. Per germline, CDR1 DFQATT and CDR2 SNEGSKA (reference sequence). V lost 6 bases to trimming and J lost 2 bases; unmatched junction nucleotides: 4.

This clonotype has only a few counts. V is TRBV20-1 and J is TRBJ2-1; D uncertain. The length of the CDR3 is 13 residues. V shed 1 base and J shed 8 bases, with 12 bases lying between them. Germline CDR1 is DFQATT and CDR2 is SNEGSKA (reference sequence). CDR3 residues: CSARVPSRDEQFF. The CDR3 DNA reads TGCAGTGCTAGAGTTCCCTCACGCGATGAGCAGTTCTTC.

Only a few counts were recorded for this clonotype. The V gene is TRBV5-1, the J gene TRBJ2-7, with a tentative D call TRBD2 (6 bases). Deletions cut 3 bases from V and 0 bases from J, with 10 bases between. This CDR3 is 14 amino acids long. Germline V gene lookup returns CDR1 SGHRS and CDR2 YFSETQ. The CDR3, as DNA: TGCGCCAGCAGCTACTTAGCGGACTCCTACGAGCAGTACTTC. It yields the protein CASSYLADSYEQYF.

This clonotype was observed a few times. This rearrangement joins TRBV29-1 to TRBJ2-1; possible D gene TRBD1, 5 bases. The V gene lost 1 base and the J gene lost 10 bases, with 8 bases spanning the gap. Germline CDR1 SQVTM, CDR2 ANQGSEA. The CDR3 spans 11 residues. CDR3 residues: CSVEGWGEQFF. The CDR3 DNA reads TGCAGCGTTGAAGGATGGGGCGAGCAGTTCTTC.

CDR3 sequence: CASSVDRGGQPQHF. In DNA form, the CDR3 reads TGTGCCAGCAGTGTTGACAGGGGGGGTCAGCCCCAGCATTTT. The chain employs TRBV12-3 or TRBV12-4 and TRBJ1-5; 9 bases are a match to TRBD1. V lost 5 bases and J lost 6; bases outside the gene matches: 5. This CDR3 comprises 14 residues.

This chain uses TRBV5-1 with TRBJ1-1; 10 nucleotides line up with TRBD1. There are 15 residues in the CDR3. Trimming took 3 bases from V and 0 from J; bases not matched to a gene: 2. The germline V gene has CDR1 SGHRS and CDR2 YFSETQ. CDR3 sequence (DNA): TGCGCCAGCAGCTGGGGACAGGGGTTGAACACTGAAGCTTTCTTT. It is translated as CASSWGQGLNTEAFF.

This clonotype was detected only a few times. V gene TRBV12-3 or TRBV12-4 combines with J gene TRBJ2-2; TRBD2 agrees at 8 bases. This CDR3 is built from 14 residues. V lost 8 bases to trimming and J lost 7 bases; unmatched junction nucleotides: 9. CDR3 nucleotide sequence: TGTGCCAGCGACGGCCGGGAGGGGGGCGGGGAGCTGTTTTTT. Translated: CASDGREGGGELFF.

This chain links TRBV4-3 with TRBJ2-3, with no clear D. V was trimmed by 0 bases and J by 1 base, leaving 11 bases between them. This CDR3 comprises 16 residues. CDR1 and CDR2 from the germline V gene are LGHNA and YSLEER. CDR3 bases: TGCGCCAGCAGCCAAGATGTGAGAACCGGCACAGATACGCAGTATTTT. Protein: CASSQDVRTGTDTQYF.

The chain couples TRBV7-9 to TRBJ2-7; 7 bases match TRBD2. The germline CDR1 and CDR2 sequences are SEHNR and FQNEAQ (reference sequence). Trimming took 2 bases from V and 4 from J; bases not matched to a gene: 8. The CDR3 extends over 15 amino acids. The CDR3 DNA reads TGTGCCAGCAGCTTACCCCCTAGCGGACCATACGAGCAGTACTTC. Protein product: CASSLPPSGPYEQYF. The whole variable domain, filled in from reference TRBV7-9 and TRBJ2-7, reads DTGVSQNPRHKITKRGQNVTFRCDPISEHNRLYWYRQTLGQGPEFLTYFQNEAQLEKSRLLSDRFSAERPKGSFSTLEIQRTEQGDSAMYLCASSLPPSGPYEQYFGPGTRLTVT.

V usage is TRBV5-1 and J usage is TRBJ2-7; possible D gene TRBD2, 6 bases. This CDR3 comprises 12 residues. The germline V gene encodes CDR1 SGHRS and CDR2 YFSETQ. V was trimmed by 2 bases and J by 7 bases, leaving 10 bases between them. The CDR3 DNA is TGCGCCAGCAGCTTCCCCGGGGGAGAGCAGTACTTC. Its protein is CASSFPGGEQYF.

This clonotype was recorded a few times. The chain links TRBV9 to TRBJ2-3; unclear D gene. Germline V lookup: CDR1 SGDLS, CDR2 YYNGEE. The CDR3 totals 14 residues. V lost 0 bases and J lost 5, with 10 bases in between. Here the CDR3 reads CASSVGLLQDTQYF. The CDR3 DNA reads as TGTGCCAGCAGCGTAGGATTACTGCAAGATACGCAGTATTTT.

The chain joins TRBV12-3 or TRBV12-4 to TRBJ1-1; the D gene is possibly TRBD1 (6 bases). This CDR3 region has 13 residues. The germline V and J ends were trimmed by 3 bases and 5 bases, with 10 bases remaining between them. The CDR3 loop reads CASSFMRGTEAFF. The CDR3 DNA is TGTGCCAGCAGTTTCATGAGGGGGACTGAAGCTTTCTTT.

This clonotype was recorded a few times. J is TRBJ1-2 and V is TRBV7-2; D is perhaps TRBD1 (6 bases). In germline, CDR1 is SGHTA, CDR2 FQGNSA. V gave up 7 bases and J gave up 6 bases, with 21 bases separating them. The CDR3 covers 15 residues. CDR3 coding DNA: TGTGCCAGCACCTCCGTGAGGGGGATGAAGGATGGCTACACCTTC. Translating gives CASTSVRGMKDGYTF.

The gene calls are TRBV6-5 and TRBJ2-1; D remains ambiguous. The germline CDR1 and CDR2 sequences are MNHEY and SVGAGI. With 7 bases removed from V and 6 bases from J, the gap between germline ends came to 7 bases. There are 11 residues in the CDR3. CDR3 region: CASKGPNEQFF. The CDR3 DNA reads TGTGCCAGCAAAGGTCCCAATGAGCAGTTCTTC.

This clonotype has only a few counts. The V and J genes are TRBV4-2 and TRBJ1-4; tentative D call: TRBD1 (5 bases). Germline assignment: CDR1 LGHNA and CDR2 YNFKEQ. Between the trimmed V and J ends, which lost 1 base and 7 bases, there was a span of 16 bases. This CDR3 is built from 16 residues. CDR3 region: CASSQAFSGTREKLFF. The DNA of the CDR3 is TGTGCCAGCAGCCAAGCCTTCTCCGGGACCCGTGAAAAACTGTTTTTT.